This T cell receptor beta chain derives from a study of beta chain features in type 1 diabetes. Overall study findings and caveats: Moderately but significantly shorter TCRB CDR3s were found in Type 1 diabetes patients in all four CD4+ subsets.

This CDR3 is 16 amino acids long. Unmatched junction bases numbered 9, after V lost 1 base and J lost 7 bases. Germline V gene data show CDR1 as LGHNA and CDR2 as YNFKEQ. A few counts support this clone. Its antigen is currently unknown. Reverse transcription of all isolated RNA meant that expressed TCRB transcripts were sequenced. The protocol was immunoSEQ multiplex PCR, while the TCRdb copy is restricted to in-frame clones and leaves out a portion. The sample has 150,000 to 200,000 clones; around 8.4% are singletons. Specimen: central memory CD4+ T cells from blood. This clonotype was sampled from a woman aged 18-35 years with type 1 diabetes. The genes are TRBV4-2 and TRBJ2-7, with TRBD2 matching over 11 bases. The CDR3 region has the DNA TGTGCCAGCAGCCAAGGTCATAGCGGGAGGGTAGAGGAGCAGTACTTC. Its translation: CASSQGHSGRVEEQYF.